Detailed here is one T cell receptor (beta chain). Antigen: not known. The sample originates from a study of shared clonotypes between healthy human individuals. Study findings and constraints: Estimated clonotype richness was generally higher in naive than memory subsets. Although depth was large, rarefaction showed that sequencing of the sorted subsets was incomplete.

This CDR3 has 13 amino acids. The germline V gene has CDR1 LGHNT and CDR2 FRNRAP. Trimming shortened V by 4 bases and J by 3 bases, and 8 bases separated the two germline ends. This table comes from immunoSEQ multiplex PCR, and its TCRdb copy is limited to in-frame clones, with some not included. The sample includes approximately 620,000 clones, roughly 97% of them seen just once. Sequenced input: naive CD4+ T cells sorted from blood. Subset meaning: CD45RA+ positively selected. The sequence was obtained from a woman aged 25 to 39 in good health. The chain links TRBV12-5 to TRBJ2-3; D unclear. CDR3 protein: CASGYSPTDTQYF. Here the CDR3 DNA reads TGTGCTAGTGGTTATAGTCCTACAGATACGCAGTATTTT. Filled out from reference TRBV12-5 and TRBJ2-3, the complete variable domain reads DARVTQTPRHKVTEMGQEVTMRCQPILGHNTVFWYRQTMMQGLELLAYFRNRAPLDDSGMPKDRFSAEMPDATLATLKIQPSEPRDSAVYFCASGYSPTDTQYFGPGTRLTVL.